Here is one TCR beta chain with its context. The data derive from a study of shared clonotypes between healthy human individuals. Assay used: immunoSEQ multiplex PCR; TCRdb lists only in-frame clones, some missing. In the table there are 2,500,000 or so clones, 85% to 95% of which are singletons. Germline V gene lookup returns CDR1 SGHTA and CDR2 FQGNSA. The CDR3 contains 16 residues. The junction had 10 bases not matched to a gene; V was cut back by 6 bases and J by 7 bases. V and J are TRBV7-2 and TRBJ1-6; the match to TRBD1 covers 9 bases. The TCR comes from a young man in good health. Some clones in this sample may be carry-over from other donors' samples. Material for sequencing was naive CD4+ T cells from PBMCs. Described subset: CD45RA+ positively selected. The CDR3 region has the DNA TGTGCCAGCAGACCGCCGGGACAGGGATTGAATTCACCCCTCCACTTT. Residues: CASRPPGQGLNSPLHF.